This entry lists 2 T cell receptor beta chains sequenced from one sample in a study of cytomegalovirus exposure and HLA in healthy donors. PCR amplification relied on 60 Vbeta primers (plus 13 Jbeta primers). Clones were sequenced by immunoSEQ multiplex PCR, and TCRdb holds only the in-frame ones, with some missing. The table has around 210,000 clones, around 82% seen once. The sequenced sample consisted of PBMCs. The receptors were gathered from a woman aged 30 to 39 in good health and CMV-seronegative.

The chain recombines TRBV5-1 with TRBJ2-2; the D is unclear. Germline V CDR1 and CDR2: SGHRS, YFSETQ. V lost 0 bases and J lost 4, with 4 bases in between. This CDR3 comprises 13 residues. The CDR3 bases are TGCGCCAGCAGCTTGGCTCGCACCGGGGAGCTGTTTTTT. Translating gives CASSLARTGELFF.

This clone was seen once. This chain connects TRBV5-1 to TRBJ2-3; 9 bases map to TRBD1. The CDR3 consists of 14 residues. CDR1 and CDR2 (germline): SGHRS, YFSETQ. V dropped 4 bases and J dropped 5; count of bases not matched to a gene: 5. The CDR3 protein is CASSGDRERDTQYF. The CDR3, as DNA: TGCGCCAGCAGCGGGGACAGGGAGAGAGATACGCAGTATTTT.